The rows below give T cell receptor beta chains drawn from one sample of a study of siplizumab effects on memory and regulatory T cells. Assay used: immunoSEQ multiplex PCR; TCRdb lists only in-frame clones, some missing. The sample holds some 100,000 clones; less than 95% are singletons and the top ten take roughly 0.61%. The sample comprised Tregs sorted from blood. The receptors shown here come from a human donor in good health. The CDR3 runs from the conserved cysteine through the conserved F or W.

CDR3: CASRLTWDEQFF
length: 12
J: TRBJ2-1
V: TRBV5-1

CDR3: CASSMYTEAFF
length: 11
J: TRBJ1-1
V: TRBV11-2

CDR3: CASSLAGTGTYNEQFF
length: 16
J: TRBJ2-1
V: TRBV5-1

CDR3: CASSYQGGNEQYF
length: 13
J: TRBJ2-7
V: TRBV6-6

CDR3: CASSLIPGTRDNEQFF
length: 16
J: TRBJ2-1
V: TRBV7-8

CDR3: CASSPRDSGQITNYGYTF
length: 18
J: TRBJ1-2
V: TRBV27

CDR3: CASSRDRGLNEKLFF
length: 15
J: TRBJ1-4
V: TRBV5-4

CDR3: CASSEDGVMDIQYF
length: 14
J: TRBJ2-4
V: TRBV10-1

CDR3: CASSKGTFATTDYGYTF
length: 17
J: TRBJ1-2
V: TRBV19

CDR3: CASSFGPGNTIYF
length: 13
J: TRBJ1-3
V: TRBV27

CDR3: CSATGNTEAFF
length: 11
J: TRBJ1-1
V: TRBV20-1

CDR3: CASSLSGGYTF
length: 11
J: TRBJ1-2
V: TRBV28

CDR3: CASSLGQGIRNQPQHF
length: 16
J: TRBJ1-5
V: TRBV18

CDR3: CASSRSQGTEAFF
length: 13
J: TRBJ1-1
V: TRBV6-5

CDR3: CASGRDSNQPQHF
length: 13
J: TRBJ1-5
V: TRBV19

CDR3: CASSLRGNTQYF
length: 12
J: TRBJ2-3
V: TRBV11-1

CDR3: CASRWTGIPGELFF
length: 14
J: TRBJ2-2
V: TRBV19

CDR3: CASSSQANTGELFF
length: 14
J: TRBJ2-2
V: TRBV7-9

CDR3: CASRTSGSNEQFF
length: 13
J: TRBJ2-1
V: TRBV2

CDR3: CASSITTGGVGYTF
length: 14
J: TRBJ1-2
V: TRBV6-5

CDR3: CATSRLKSGSSADTQYF
length: 17
J: TRBJ2-3
V: TRBV15

CDR3: CASSSTGTAKGREQYF
length: 16
J: TRBJ2-7
V: TRBV7-9

CDR3: CASSRLSGTGSLLTYEQYF
length: 19
J: TRBJ2-7
V: TRBV11-3

CDR3: CASSARLAGVGETQYF
length: 16
J: TRBJ2-5
V: TRBV19

CDR3: CASSLGYEQYF
length: 11
J: TRBJ2-7
V: TRBV28

CDR3: CAWSVWGRKGGYTF
length: 14
J: TRBJ1-2
V: TRBV30